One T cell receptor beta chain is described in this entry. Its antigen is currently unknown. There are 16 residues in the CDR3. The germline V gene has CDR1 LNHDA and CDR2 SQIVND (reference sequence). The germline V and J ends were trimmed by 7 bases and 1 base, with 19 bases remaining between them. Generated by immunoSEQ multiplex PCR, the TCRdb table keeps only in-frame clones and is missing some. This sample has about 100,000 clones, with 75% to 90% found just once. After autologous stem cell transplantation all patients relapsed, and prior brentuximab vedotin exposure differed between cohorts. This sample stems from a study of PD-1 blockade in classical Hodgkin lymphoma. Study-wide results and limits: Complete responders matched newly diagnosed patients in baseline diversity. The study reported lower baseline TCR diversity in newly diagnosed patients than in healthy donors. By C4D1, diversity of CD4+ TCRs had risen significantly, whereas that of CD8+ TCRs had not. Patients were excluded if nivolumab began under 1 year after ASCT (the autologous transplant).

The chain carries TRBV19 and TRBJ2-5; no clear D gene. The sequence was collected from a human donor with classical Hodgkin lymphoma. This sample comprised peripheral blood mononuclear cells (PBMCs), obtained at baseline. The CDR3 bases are TGTGCCAGTAAGGACCGCGGAAGAAGCCCCCAAGAGACCCAGTACTTC. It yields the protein CASKDRGRSPQETQYF.